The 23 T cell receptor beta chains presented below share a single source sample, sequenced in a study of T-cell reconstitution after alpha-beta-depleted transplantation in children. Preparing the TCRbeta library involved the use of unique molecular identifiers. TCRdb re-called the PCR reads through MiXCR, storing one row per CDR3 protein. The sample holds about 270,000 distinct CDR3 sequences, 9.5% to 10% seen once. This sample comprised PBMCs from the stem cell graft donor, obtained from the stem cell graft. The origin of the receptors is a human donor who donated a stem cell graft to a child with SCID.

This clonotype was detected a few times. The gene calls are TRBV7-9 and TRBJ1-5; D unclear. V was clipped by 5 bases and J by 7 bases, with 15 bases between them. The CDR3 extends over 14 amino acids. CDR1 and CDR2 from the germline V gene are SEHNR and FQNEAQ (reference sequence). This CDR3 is CASSHDGNVQPQHF. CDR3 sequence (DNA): TGTGCCAGCAGCCACGACGGGAATGTCCAGCCCCAGCATTTT.

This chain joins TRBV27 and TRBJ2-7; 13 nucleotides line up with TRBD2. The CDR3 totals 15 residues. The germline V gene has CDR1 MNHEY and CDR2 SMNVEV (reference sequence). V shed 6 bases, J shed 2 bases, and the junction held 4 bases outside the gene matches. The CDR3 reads CASSKTSGGAYEQYF. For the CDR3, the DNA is TGTGCCAGCAGCAAAACTAGCGGGGGGGCCTACGAGCAGTACTTC.

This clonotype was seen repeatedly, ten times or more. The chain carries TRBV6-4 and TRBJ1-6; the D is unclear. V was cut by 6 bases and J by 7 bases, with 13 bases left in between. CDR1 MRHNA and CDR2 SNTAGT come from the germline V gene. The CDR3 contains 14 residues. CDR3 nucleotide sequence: TGTGCCAGCAGCGCTTCCCCGGGGAATTCACCCCTCCACTTT. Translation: CASSASPGNSPLHF.

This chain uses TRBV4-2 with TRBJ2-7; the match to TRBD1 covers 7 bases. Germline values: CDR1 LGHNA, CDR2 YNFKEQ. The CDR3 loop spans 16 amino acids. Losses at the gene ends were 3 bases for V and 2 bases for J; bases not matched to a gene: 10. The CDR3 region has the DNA TGTGCCAGCAGCCAGAACATCCGGGACAGCGCCTACGAGCAGTACTTC. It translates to CASSQNIRDSAYEQYF.

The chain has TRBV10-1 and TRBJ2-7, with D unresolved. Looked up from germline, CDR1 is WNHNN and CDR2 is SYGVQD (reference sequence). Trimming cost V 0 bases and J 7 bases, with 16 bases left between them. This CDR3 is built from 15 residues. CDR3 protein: CASSESYGTTWEQYF. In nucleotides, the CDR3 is TGCGCCAGCAGTGAGTCCTACGGAACTACGTGGGAGCAGTACTTC.

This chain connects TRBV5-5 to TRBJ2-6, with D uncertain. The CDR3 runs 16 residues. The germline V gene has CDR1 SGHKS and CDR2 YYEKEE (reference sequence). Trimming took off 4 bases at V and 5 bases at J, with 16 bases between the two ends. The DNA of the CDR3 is TGTGCCAGCAGCCGGTGGCACCTCTGCTGGGCCAACGTCCTGACTTTC. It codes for CASSRWHLCWANVLTF.

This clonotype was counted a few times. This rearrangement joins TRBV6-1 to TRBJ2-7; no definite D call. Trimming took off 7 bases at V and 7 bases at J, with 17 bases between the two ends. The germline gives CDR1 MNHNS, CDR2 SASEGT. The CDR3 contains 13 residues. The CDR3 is CASNLYGGGEQYF. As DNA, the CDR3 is TGTGCCAGCAATCTTTACGGTGGCGGAGAGCAGTACTTC.

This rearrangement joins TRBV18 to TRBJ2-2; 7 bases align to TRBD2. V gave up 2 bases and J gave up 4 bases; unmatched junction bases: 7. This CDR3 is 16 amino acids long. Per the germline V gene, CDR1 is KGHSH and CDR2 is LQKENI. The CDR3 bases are TGTGCCAGCTCACCAAACTCCCAGCGGGGCACCGGGGAGCTGTTTTTT. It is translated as CASSPNSQRGTGELFF.

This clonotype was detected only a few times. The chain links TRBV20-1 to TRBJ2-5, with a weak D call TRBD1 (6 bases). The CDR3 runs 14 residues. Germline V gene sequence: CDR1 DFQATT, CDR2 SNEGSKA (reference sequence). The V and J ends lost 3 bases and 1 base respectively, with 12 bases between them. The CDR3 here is CSARHRAAQETQYF. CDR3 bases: TGCAGTGCTAGGCACAGGGCTGCCCAAGAGACCCAGTACTTC.

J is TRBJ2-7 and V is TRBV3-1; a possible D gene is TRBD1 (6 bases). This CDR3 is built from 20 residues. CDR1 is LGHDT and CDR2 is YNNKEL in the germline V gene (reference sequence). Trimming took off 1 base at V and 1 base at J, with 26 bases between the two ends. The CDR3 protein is CASSQVLTDGTPSASYEQYF. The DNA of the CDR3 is TGTGCCAGCAGCCAAGTGCTGACCGACGGGACACCTTCGGCATCCTACGAGCAGTACTTC.

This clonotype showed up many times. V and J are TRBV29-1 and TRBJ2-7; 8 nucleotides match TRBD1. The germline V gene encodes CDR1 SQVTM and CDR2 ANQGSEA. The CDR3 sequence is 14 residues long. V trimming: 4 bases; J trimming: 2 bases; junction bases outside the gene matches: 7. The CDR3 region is CSVAWDRSPYEQYF. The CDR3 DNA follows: TGCAGCGTTGCCTGGGACAGGTCCCCCTACGAGCAGTACTTC.

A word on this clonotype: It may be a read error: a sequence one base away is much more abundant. The DNA of the CDR3 is TGCAGTGCATTCGGACAGGGTGACAACAAGCAGTACTTC. Its protein product is CSAFGQGDNKQYF. The chain uses TRBV20-1 and TRBJ2-7; 8 nucleotides line up with TRBD1. Germline CDR1 and CDR2: DFQATT and SNEGSKA (reference sequence). Losses at the gene ends were 6 bases for V and 8 bases for J; bases not matched to a gene: 12. CDR3 length: 13 amino acids.

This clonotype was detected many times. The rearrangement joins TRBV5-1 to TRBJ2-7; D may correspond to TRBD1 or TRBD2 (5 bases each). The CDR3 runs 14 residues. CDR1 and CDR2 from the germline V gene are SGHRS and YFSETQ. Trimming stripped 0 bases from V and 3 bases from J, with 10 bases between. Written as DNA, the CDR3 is TGCGCCAGCAGCTTGGTCGGGACCTTCTACGAGCAGTACTTC. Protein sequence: CASSLVGTFYEQYF.

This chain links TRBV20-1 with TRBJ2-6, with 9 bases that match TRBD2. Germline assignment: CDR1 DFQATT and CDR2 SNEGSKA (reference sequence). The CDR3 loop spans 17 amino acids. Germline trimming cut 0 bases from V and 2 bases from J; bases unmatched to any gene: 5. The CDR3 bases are TGCAGTGCTAGAGATTCTAGCGGGGTTGCTGGGGCCAACGTCCTGACTTTC. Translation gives CSARDSSGVAGANVLTF.

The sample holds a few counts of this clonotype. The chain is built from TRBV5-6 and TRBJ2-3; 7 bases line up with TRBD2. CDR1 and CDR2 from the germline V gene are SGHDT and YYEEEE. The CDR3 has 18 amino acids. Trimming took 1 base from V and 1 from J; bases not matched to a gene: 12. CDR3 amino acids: CASSLWGMWSGGTDTQYF. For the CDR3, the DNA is TGTGCCAGCAGCTTGTGGGGCATGTGGAGCGGGGGCACAGATACGCAGTATTTT.

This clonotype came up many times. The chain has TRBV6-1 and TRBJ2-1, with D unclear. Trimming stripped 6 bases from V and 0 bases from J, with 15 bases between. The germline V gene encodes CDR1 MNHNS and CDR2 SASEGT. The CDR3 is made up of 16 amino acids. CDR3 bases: TGTGCCAGCAGAGACGGCCTCGTAAGCTCCTACAATGAGCAGTTCTTC. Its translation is CASRDGLVSSYNEQFF.

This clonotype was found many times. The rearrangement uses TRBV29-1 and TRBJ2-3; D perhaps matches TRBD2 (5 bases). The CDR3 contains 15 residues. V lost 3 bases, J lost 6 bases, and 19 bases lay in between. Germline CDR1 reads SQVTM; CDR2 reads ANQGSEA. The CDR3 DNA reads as TGCAGCGTTGAGCCGGGGAAGGGCCGATGGGATACGCAGTATTTT. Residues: CSVEPGKGRWDTQYF.

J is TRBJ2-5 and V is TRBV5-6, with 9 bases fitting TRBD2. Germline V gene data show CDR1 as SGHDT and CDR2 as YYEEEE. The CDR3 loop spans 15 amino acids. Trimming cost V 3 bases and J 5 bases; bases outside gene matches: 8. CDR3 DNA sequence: TGTGCCAGCAGCTCTCCGGGACTAGCCATGGAGACCCAGTACTTC. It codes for CASSSPGLAMETQYF.

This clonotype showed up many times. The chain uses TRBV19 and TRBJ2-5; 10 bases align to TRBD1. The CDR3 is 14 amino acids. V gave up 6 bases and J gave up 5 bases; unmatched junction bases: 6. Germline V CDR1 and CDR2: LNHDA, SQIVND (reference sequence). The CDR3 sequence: CASRMTGGRETQYF. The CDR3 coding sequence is TGTGCCAGTAGGATGACAGGGGGCAGGGAGACCCAGTACTTC.

The CDR3 region has the DNA TGTGCCAGCTCAGCCAAAAGAGGGACTAGCGGGGGCTCCTACAATGAGCAGTTCTTC. This translates into CASSAKRGTSGGSYNEQFF. The rearrangement uses TRBV18 and TRBJ2-1; 14 nucleotides agree with TRBD2. Germline lookup yields CDR1 KGHSH and CDR2 LQKENI. J lost 0 bases, V lost 5 bases, and 9 bases had no gene match. The CDR3 loop spans 19 amino acids.

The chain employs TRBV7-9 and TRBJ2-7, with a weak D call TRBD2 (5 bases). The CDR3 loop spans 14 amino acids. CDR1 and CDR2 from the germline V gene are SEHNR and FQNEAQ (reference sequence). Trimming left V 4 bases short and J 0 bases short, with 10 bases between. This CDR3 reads CASSSAGLSYEQYF. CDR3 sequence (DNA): TGTGCCAGCAGCTCGGCAGGACTCTCCTACGAGCAGTACTTC.

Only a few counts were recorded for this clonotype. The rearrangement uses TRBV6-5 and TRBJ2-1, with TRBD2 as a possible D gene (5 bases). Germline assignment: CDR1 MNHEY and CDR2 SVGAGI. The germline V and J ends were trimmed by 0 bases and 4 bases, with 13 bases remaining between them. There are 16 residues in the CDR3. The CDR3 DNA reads TGTGCCAGCAGTTACTCTCGGTTAGGGAGTTACAATGAGCAGTTCTTC. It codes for CASSYSRLGSYNEQFF.

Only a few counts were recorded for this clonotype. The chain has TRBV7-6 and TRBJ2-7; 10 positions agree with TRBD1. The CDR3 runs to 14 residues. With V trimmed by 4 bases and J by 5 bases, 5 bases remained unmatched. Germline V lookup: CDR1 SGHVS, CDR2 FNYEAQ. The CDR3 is CASSSRQGAHEQYF. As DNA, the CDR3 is TGTGCCAGCAGCTCAAGACAGGGGGCTCACGAGCAGTACTTC.